Listed here is a single T cell receptor (beta chain). This sample was taken from a study of shared clonotypes between healthy human individuals. The germline V and J ends were trimmed by 6 bases and 4 bases, with 14 bases remaining between them. The germline gives CDR1 SEHNR, CDR2 FQNEAQ (reference sequence). This CDR3 comprises 14 residues. TCRdb's copy holds only in-frame clones and misses some; the assay was immunoSEQ multiplex PCR. The repertoire holds approximately 100,000 clones, with around two thirds as singletons. The chain joins TRBV7-9 to TRBJ2-3; D is possibly TRBD1 or TRBD2 (5 bases each). Sequencing input: memory CD8+ T cells sorted from blood. Subset indicated: CD45RO+ cells pooled with CCR7-negative TemRA cells. The sequence was obtained from a man younger than 45 in good health. This CDR3 reads CASRDGIGADTQYF. In nucleotides, the CDR3 is TGTGCCAGCAGGGACGGGATAGGGGCAGATACGCAGTATTTT.